This T cell receptor beta chain originates from a study of blood T cell repertoires in COVID-19 (dated by TCRdb to the early 2020s). Regarding the complete study: Samples covering the acute and convalescent phases of COVID-19 were provided by collaborators in the United States, Italy and Spain. The prospective study material was composed of cDNA or gDNA derived from T cells, B-cell-depleted T cells, or PBMCs. Deeply sampled blood TCRbeta repertoires from subjects exposed to, actively infected with, or recovered from COVID-19 were included in the dataset. The repertoires were released in a freely available public database intended as a resource for research on the immune response to SARS-CoV-2. The samples were drawn from two sources: the first 160 participants of the ongoing ImmuneRACE study, and 1,200 or so subjects contributed by 6 global collaborators. The sample metadata nearly always contained a de-identified subject ID, COVID-19 status, age in years and sex. HLA class I and class II types, where available, came from metadata supplied by the sample provider rather than from assay-based typing.

Trimming costs V 11 bases and J 3 bases, and their ends lie 14 bases apart. The CDR3 goes from the cysteine to the phenylalanine over 13 residues. Of the read, only the CDR3 DNA is kept; its 39 bases are in frame from base 1. CDR1 and CDR2 were assigned from the germline V gene as MDHEN and SYDVKM. Study-level results and caveats: How much clinical and demographic metadata was included differed by source and by participant, and the metadata was provided uncurated.

Participants in the prospective study were aged roughly 18 to 100 years, lived in 20 to 30 United States geographic areas, and enrolled through a virtual design. In the prospective study, participants were assigned to cohorts based on the clinical history participants reported in a screening survey and a study questionnaire. Exposed participants had been in contact, within 2 weeks of entering the study, with a person who had a PCR-confirmed or clinician-diagnosed case of COVID-19. In the prospective study, mobile phlebotomists collected whole blood, serum and a nasopharyngeal or oropharyngeal swab from each participant. Additional blood draws and questionnaires over a roughly two-month period could optionally be provided by prospective study participants. Blood samples from the prospective study were shipped frozen or at room temperature prior to DNA extraction. About this clone: Its antigen is not yet known. The record has no base qualities; no much larger clone is one base away.

TCRbeta CDR3 regions were amplified from genomic DNA using the immunoSEQ Assay, a bias-controlled multiplex PCR. Under the source paper's analysis protocol: The number of nucleated cells in each sample was estimated by amplification of reference gene primers within the assay. To quantify the absolute abundance of each unique TCRbeta CDR3 rearrangement, sequence reads were collapsed and filtered. Productive Simpson clonality was computed per sample as the square root of Simpson's diversity index over productive rearrangements. TCRdb mirrors the immuneACCESS table, restricted to in-frame sequences. Some clones are absent from its copies; in checked studies, under half trace to an unresolved V gene, and the reason for the others is unknown. The D gene and trimming were derived from the DNA, and the V and J assignments and clone size from that table. This sample has about 320,000 clones in its table, and 85% of those were observed once. The ten largest clones capture about 2% of the sample.

Sequenced input: PBMCs or T cells enriched from blood (not recorded which). The origin of this receptor is a woman aged 25 to 39 who had been exposed to COVID-19. The rearranged chain carries TRBV28 and TRBJ1-3, with the D gene not confidently named. The CDR3: CAAGSFGGNTIYF. Read as DNA, the sequence is TGTGCCGCCGGGAGTTTTGGTGGAAACACCATATATTTT.